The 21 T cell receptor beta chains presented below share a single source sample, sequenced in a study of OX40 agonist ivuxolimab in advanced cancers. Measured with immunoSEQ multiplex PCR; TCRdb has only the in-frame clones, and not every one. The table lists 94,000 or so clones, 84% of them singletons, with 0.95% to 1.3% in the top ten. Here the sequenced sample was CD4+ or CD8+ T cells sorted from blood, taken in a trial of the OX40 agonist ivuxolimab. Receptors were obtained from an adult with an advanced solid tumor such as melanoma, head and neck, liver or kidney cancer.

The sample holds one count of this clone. CDR3 nucleotide sequence: TGTGCCAGCAGCGTCGGGGGAATGGGTAATTCACCCCTCCACTTT. Translation gives CASSVGGMGNSPLHF. The chain uses TRBV9 and TRBJ1-6; D may be TRBD1 (5 bases). This CDR3 has 15 residues. Germline-derived CDR1 and CDR2 are SGDLS and YYNGEE. V dropped 2 bases and J dropped 6 bases, with 12 bases sitting between them.

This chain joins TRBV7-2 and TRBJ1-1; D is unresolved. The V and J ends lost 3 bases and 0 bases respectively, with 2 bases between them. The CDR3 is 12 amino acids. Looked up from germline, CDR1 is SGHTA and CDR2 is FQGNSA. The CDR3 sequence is CASSFLNTEAFF. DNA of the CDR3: TGTGCCAGCAGCTTTTTGAACACTGAAGCTTTCTTT.

Here the CDR3 DNA reads TGTGCCAGCAGTTACGGGCCTGCCTGGGAGACCCAGTACTTC. This encodes CASSYGPAWETQYF. V gene TRBV6-5 combines with J gene TRBJ2-5; no firm D call. Trimming removed 2 bases from V and 5 bases from J, with 12 bases in between. The CDR3 runs to 14 residues. Per the germline V gene, CDR1 is MNHEY and CDR2 is SVGAGI.

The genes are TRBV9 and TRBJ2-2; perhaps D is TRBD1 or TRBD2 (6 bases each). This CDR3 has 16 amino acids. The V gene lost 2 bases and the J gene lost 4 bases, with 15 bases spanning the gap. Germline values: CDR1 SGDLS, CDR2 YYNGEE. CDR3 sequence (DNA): TGTGCCAGCAGCGTGGTCCCGGGGGCCGGCACCGGGGAGCTGTTTTTT. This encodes CASSVVPGAGTGELFF.

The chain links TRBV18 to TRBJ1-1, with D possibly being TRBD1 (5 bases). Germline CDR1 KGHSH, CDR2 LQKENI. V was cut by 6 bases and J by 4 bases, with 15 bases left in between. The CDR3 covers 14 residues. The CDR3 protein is CASSPAQGITEAFF. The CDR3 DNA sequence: TGTGCCAGCTCCCCGGCGCAGGGTATCACTGAAGCTTTCTTT.

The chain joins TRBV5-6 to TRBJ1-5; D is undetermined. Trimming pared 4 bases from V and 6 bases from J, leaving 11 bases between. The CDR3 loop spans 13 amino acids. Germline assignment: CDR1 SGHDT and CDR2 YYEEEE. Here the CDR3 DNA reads TGTGCCAGCAGCCGTCAGGCGCGTCAGCCCCAGCATTTT. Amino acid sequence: CASSRQARQPQHF.

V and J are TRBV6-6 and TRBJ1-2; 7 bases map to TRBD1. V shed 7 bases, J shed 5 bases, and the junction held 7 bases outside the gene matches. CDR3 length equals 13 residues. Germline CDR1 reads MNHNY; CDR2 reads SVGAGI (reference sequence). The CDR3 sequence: CASKDQGVYGYTF. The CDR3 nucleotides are TGTGCCAGCAAGGATCAGGGGGTATATGGCTACACCTTC.

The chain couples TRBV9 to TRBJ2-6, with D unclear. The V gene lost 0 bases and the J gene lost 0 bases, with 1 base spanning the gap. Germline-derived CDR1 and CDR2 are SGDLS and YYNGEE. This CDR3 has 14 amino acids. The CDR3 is CASSVDSGANVLTF. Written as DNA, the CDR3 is TGTGCCAGCAGCGTAGACTCTGGGGCCAACGTCCTGACTTTC.

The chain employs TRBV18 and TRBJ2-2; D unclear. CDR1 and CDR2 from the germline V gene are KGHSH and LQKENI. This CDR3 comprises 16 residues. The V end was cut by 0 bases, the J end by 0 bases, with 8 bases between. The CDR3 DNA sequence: TGTGCCAGCTCACCACCGTCCAGGCCGAACACCGGGGAGCTGTTTTTT. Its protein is CASSPPSRPNTGELFF.

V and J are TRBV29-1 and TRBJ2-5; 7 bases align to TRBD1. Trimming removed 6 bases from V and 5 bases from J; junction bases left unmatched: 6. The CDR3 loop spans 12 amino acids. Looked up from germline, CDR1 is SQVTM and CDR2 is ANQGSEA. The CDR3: CSVDRDSETQYF. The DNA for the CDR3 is TGCAGCGTCGACAGGGATTCCGAGACCCAGTACTTC.

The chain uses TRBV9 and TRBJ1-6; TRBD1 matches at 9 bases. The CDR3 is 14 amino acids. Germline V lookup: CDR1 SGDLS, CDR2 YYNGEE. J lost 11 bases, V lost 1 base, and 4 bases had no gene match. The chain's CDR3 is CASSVSGQGTPLHF. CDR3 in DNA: TGTGCCAGCAGCGTATCCGGACAGGGGACACCCCTCCACTTT.

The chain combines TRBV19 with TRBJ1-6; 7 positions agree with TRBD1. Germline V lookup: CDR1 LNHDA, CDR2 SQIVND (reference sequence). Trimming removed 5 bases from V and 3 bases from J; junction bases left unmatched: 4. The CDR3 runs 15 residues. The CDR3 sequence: CASSVGQSYNSPLHF. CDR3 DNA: TGTGCCAGTAGTGTGGGACAGAGCTATAATTCACCCCTCCACTTT.

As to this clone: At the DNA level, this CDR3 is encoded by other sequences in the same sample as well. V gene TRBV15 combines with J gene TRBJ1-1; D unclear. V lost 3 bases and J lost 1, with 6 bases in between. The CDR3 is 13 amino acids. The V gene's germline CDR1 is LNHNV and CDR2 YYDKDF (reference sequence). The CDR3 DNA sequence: TGTGCCACCAGCAGGGACGGGAACACTGAAGCTTTCTTT. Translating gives CATSRDGNTEAFF. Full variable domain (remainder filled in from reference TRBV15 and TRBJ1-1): DAMVIQNPRYQVTQFGKPVTLSCSQTLNHNVMYWYQQKSSQAPKLLFHYYDKDFNNEADTPDNFQSRRPNTSFCFLDIRSPGLGDTAMYLCATSRDGNTEAFFGQGTRLTVV.

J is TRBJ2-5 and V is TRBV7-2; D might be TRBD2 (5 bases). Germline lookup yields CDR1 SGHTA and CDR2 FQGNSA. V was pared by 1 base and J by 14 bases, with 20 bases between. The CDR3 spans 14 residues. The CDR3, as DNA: TGTGCCAGCAGCTTAGTAGAGGGTGACACCTGGTGTTACTTC. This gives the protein CASSLVEGDTWCYF.

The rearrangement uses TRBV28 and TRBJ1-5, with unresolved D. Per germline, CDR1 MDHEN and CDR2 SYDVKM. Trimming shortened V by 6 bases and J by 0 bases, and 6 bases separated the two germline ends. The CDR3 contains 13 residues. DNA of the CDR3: TGTGCCAGCAGACCAACTAGCAATCAGCCCCAGCATTTT. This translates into CASRPTSNQPQHF. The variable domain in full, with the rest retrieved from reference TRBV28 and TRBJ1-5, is DVKVTQSSRYLVKRTGEKVFLECVQDMDHENMFWYRQDPGLGLRLIYFSYDVKMKEKGDIPEGYSVSREKKERFSLILESASTNQTSMYLCASRPTSNQPQHFGDGTRLSIL.

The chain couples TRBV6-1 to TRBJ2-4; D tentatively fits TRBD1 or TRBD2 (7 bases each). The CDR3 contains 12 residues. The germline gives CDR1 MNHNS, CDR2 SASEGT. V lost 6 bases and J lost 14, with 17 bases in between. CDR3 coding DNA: TGTGCCAGCAGCTGGGAGGGGGCTTTCAAGTACTTC. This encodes CASSWEGAFKYF.

The CDR3 reads CASSIGSGGPDTQYF. CDR3 sequence (DNA): TGTGCCAGTAGTATAGGGAGCGGGGGCCCAGATACGCAGTATTTT. The chain carries TRBV19 and TRBJ2-3, with TRBD2 identical over 8 bases. The CDR3 has 15 amino acids. Germline values: CDR1 LNHDA, CDR2 SQIVND (reference sequence). V lost 1 base to trimming and J lost 4 bases; unmatched junction nucleotides: 4.

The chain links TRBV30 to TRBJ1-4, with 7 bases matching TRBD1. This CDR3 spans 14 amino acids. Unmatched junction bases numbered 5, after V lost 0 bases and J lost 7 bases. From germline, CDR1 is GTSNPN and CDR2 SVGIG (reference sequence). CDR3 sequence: CAWSVQGSSEKLFF. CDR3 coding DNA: TGTGCCTGGAGTGTACAGGGGTCCTCTGAAAAACTGTTTTTT.

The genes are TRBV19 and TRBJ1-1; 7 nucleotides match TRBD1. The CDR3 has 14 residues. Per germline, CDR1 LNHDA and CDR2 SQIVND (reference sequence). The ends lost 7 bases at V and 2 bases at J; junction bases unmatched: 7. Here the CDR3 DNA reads TGTGCCAGTACCAACACAGGGGAAAACACTGAAGCTTTCTTT. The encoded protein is CASTNTGENTEAFF.

The CDR3 is CASSFGGGEAGELFF. In DNA form, the CDR3 reads TGTGCCAGCAGCTTTGGGGGGGGCGAGGCCGGGGAGCTGTTTTTT. V is TRBV7-2 and J is TRBJ2-2, with D perhaps matching TRBD2 (7 bases). Germline-derived CDR1 and CDR2 are SGHTA and FQGNSA. Trimming removed 3 bases at V and 6 bases at J, with 14 bases between. The CDR3 spans 15 residues.

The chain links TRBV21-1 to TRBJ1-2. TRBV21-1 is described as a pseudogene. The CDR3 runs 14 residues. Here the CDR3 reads CASSGRDGLYGYTF. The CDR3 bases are TGTGCCAGCAGCGGCCGGGACGGGCTCTATGGCTACACCTTC.